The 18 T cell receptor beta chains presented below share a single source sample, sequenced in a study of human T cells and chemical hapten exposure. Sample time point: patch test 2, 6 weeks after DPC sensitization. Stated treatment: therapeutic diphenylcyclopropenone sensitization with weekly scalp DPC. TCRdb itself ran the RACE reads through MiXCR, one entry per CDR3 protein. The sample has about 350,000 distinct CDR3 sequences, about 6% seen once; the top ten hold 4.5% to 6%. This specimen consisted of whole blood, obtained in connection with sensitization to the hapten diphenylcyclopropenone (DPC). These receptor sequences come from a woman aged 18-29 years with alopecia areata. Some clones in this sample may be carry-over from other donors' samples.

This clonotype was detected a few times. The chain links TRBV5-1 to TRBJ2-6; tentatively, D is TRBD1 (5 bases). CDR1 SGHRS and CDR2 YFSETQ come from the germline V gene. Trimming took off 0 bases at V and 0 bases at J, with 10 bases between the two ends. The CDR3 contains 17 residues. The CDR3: CASSLGGQLSGANVLTF. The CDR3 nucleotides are TGCGCCAGCAGCTTGGGAGGACAACTCTCTGGGGCCAACGTCCTGACTTTC.

The CDR3 bases are TGTGCCAGCAGCGCCGCAGTGTTTCCAGAGACCCAGTACTTC. Its translation is CASSAAVFPETQYF. The chain combines TRBV7-2 with TRBJ2-5, with D unclear. Germline loops: CDR1 SGHTA, CDR2 FQGNSA. Trimming removed 5 bases from V and 4 bases from J, with 14 bases in between. This CDR3 region has 14 residues.

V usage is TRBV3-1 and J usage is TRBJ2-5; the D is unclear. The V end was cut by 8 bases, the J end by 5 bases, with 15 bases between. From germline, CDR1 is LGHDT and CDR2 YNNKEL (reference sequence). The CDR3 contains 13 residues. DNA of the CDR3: TGTGCCAGCGGCTGGCAGGATACTGAGACCCAGTACTTC. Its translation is CASGWQDTETQYF.

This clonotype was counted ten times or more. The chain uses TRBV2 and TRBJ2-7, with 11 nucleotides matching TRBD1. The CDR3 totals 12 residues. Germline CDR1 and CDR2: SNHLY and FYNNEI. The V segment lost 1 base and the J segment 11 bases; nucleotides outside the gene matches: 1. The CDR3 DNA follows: TGTGCCAGCAGTGAAGGGGGACAGGGGGAGTACTTC. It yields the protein CASSEGGQGEYF.

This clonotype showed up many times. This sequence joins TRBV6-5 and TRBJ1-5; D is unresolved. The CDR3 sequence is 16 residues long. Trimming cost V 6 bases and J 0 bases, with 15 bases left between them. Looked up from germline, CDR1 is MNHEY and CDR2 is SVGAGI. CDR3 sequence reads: CASSETAVYSNQPQHF. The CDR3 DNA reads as TGTGCCAGCAGCGAAACGGCGGTTTATAGCAATCAGCCCCAGCATTTT.

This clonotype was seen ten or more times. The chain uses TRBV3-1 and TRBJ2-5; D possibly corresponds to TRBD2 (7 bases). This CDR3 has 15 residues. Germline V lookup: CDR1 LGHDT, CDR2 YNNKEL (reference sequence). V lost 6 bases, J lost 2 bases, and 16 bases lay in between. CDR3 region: CASSMRGLGQETQYF. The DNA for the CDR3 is TGTGCCAGCAGTATGCGGGGGCTGGGACAAGAGACCCAGTACTTC.

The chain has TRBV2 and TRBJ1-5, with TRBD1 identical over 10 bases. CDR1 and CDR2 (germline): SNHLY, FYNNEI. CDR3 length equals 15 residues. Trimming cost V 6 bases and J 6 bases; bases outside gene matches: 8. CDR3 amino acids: CASSLRTGGTQPQHF. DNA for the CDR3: TGTGCCAGCAGCTTACGGACAGGGGGTACTCAGCCCCAGCATTTT. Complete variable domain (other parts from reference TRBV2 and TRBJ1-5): EPEVTQTPSHQVTQMGQEVILRCVPISNHLYFYWYRQILGQKVEFLVSFYNNEISEKSEIFDDQFSVERPDGSNFTLKIRSTKLEDSAMYFCASSLRTGGTQPQHFGDGTRLSIL.

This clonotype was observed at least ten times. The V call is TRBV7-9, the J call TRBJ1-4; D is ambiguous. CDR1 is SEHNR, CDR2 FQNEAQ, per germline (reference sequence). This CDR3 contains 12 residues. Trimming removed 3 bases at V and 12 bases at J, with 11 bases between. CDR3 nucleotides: TGTGCCAGCAGCTTCGGAGACCGGCAACTGTTTTTT. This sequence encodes CASSFGDRQLFF.

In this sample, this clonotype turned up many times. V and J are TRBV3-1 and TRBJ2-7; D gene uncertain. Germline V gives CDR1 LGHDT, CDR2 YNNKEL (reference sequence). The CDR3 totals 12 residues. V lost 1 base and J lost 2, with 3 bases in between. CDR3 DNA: TGTGCCAGCAGCCAAGGGCCCTACGAGCAGTACTTC. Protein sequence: CASSQGPYEQYF.

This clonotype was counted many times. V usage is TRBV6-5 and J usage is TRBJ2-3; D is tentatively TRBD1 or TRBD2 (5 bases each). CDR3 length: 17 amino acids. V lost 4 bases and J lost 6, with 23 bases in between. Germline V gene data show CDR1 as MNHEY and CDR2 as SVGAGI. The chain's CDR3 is CASSFKPRDRGPDTQYF. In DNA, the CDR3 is TGTGCCAGCAGTTTCAAGCCCCGGGACCGCGGCCCCGATACGCAGTATTTT.

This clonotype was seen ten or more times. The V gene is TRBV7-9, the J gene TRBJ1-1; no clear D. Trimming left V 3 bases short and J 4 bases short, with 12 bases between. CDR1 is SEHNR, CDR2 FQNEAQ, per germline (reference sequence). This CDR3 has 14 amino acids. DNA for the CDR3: TGTGCCAGCAGCTTCGTTTCAGTTGGCACTGAAGCTTTCTTT. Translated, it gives CASSFVSVGTEAFF.

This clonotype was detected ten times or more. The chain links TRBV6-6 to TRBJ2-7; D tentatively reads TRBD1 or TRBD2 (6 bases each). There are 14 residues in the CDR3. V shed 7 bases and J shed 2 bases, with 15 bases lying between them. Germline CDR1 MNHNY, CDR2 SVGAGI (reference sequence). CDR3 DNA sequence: TGTGCCAGCAATGAACAGGGAGGAACCTACGAGCAGTACTTC. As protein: CASNEQGGTYEQYF.

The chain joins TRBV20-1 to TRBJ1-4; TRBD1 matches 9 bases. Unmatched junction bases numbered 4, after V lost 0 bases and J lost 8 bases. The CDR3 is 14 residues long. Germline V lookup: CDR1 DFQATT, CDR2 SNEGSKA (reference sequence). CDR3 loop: CSARDGQGYEKLFF. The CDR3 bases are TGCAGTGCTAGAGACGGACAGGGGTACGAAAAACTGTTTTTT.

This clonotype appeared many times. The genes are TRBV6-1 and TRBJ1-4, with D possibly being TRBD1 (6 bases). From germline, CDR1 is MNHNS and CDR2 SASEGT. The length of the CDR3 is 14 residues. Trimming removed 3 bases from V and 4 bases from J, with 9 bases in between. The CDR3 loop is CASSDGGDNEKLFF. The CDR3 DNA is TGTGCCAGCAGTGACGGGGGCGATAATGAAAAACTGTTTTTT.

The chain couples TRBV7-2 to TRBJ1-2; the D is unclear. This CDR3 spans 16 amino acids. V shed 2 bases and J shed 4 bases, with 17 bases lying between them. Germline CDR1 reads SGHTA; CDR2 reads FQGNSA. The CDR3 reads CASSLSGPLGPYGYTF. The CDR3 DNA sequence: TGTGCCAGCAGCTTATCTGGGCCCCTTGGACCCTATGGCTACACCTTC.

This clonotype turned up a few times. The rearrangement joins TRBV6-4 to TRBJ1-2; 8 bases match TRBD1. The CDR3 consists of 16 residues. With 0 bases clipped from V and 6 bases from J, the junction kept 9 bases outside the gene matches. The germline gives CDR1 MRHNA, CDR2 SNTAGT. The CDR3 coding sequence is TGTGCCAGCAGTGACTCCCCCGGACAGGGAGGGAATGGCTACACCTTC. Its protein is CASSDSPGQGGNGYTF.

The CDR3 nucleotides are TGTGCCAGTTCACAGGGTGTGTTTCCCTACGAGCAGTACTTC. It specifies CASSQGVFPYEQYF. The V gene is TRBV6-1, the J gene TRBJ2-7; the D gene is possibly TRBD1 (6 bases). The CDR3 is 14 residues long. Trimming cost V 9 bases and J 2 bases, with 17 bases left between them. Germline lookup yields CDR1 MNHNS and CDR2 SASEGT.

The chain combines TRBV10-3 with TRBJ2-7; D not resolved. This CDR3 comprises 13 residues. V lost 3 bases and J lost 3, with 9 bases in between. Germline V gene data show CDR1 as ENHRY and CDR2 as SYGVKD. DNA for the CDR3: TGTGCCATCAGTGATGGACGGTACTACGAGCAGTACTTC. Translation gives CAISDGRYYEQYF.